This T cell receptor (beta chain) was sequenced in a study of T cell responses to AZD1222 COVID-19 vaccine. The data were produced by immunoSEQ multiplex PCR, yet TCRdb's version contains in-frame clones alone and is incomplete. The data show 70,000 to 90,000 clones, with 78% seen just once and over 20% held by the top ten. This material consisted of peripheral blood, taken on day 0 of AZD1222 vaccination. The receptor's source is an adult in good health.

Here the CDR3 DNA reads TGTGCCAGCGGCCCACGCGGGCAGGGAAAAACTGAAGCTTTCTTT. Protein product: CASGPRGQGKTEAFF. The V and J genes are TRBV3-1 (or the pseudogene TRBV3-2) and TRBJ1-1; tentatively, D is TRBD1 (5 bases). From germline, CDR1 is LGHDT and CDR2 YNNKEL (reference sequence). The CDR3 has 15 residues. Trimming took 8 bases from V and 5 from J, leaving 21 bases between them.